Listed here are 22 T cell receptor beta chains from one sample, sequenced in a study of T cells after yellow fever vaccination. TCRdb analysed the 5' RACE reads with MiXCR anew, one entry per CDR3 protein. The top ten clones hold more than 9% of a sample with about 42,000 distinct CDR3 sequences, more than 6% of them seen once. The sample here was PBMCs, either bulk or a sorted T-cell subset (CD4+, CD8+, memory, or dextramer-sorted; not recorded which), taken 45 days after the yellow fever booster vaccination. The origin of the receptors is a man aged 30 to 45 who received the YFV17D yellow fever vaccine.

This clonotype has a handful of counts. V gene TRBV9 combines with J gene TRBJ2-2; D is ambiguous. The CDR3 spans 17 residues. Germline-derived CDR1 and CDR2 are SGDLS and YYNGEE. Trimming left V 4 bases short and J 5 bases short, with 21 bases between. CDR3 DNA sequence: TGTGCCAGCAGCCCGAGACCCGACTTGTCGCGAACCGGGGAGCTGTTTTTT. Its translation is CASSPRPDLSRTGELFF.

Ten or more counts support this clonotype. This chain links TRBV29-1 with TRBJ2-7, with D unresolved. The V gene's germline CDR1 is SQVTM and CDR2 ANQGSEA. V lost 6 bases, J lost 3 bases, and 12 bases lay in between. The CDR3 is 12 residues long. The chain's CDR3 is CSVAVERYEQYF. The CDR3 DNA sequence: TGCAGCGTAGCCGTAGAGCGCTACGAGCAGTACTTC.

This clonotype came up many times. This chain uses TRBV20-1 with TRBJ2-1, with TRBD2 matching 10 bases. J was trimmed by 4 bases and V by 5 bases; bases with no gene match: 8. From germline, CDR1 is DFQATT and CDR2 SNEGSKA (reference sequence). The CDR3 runs 15 residues. For the CDR3, the DNA is TGCAGTGCTTGGACTAGCGGACGTTGGTACAATGAGCAGTTCTTC. It encodes CSAWTSGRWYNEQFF.

This clonotype has ten or more counts. This chain connects TRBV20-1 to TRBJ2-1; TRBD2 agrees at 10 bases. Germline V gene lookup returns CDR1 DFQATT and CDR2 SNEGSKA (reference sequence). CDR3 length: 15 amino acids. Unmatched junction bases numbered 6, after V lost 1 base and J lost 6 bases. The CDR3 nucleotides read TGCAGTGCTAGAGGGTTTGCTAGCGGGAGCAATGAGCAGTTCTTC. Translating it yields CSARGFASGSNEQFF.

The chain is built from TRBV7-9 and TRBJ1-6; D unclear. Germline CDR1 is SEHNR and CDR2 is FQNEAQ (reference sequence). V dropped 0 bases and J dropped 7 bases, with 7 bases sitting between them. This CDR3 region has 14 residues. CDR3 loop: CASSLASGNSPLHF. In nucleotides, the CDR3 is TGTGCCAGCAGCTTAGCGTCCGGGAATTCACCCCTCCACTTT. Looking up the rest from reference TRBV7-9 and TRBJ1-6 gives the full variable domain: DTGVSQNPRHKITKRGQNVTFRCDPISEHNRLYWYRQTLGQGPEFLTYFQNEAQLEKSRLLSDRFSAERPKGSFSTLEIQRTEQGDSAMYLCASSLASGNSPLHFGNGTRLTVT.

This clonotype has a count of ten or more. The chain's CDR3 is CASSWGGTSPNEQFF. The CDR3 region has the DNA TGTGCCAGCAGCTGGGGGGGGACTAGCCCCAATGAGCAGTTCTTC. The chain has TRBV7-2 and TRBJ2-1; 9 bases map to TRBD2. The length of the CDR3 is 15 residues. Germline assignment: CDR1 SGHTA and CDR2 FQGNSA. V trimming: 4 bases; J trimming: 6 bases; junction bases outside the gene matches: 7. The complete variable domain, with remaining parts taken from reference TRBV7-2 and TRBJ2-1, reads GAGVSQSPSNKVTEKGKDVELRCDPISGHTALYWYRQSLGQGLEFLIYFQGNSAPDKSGLPSDRFSAERTGGSVSTLTIQRTQQEDSAVYLCASSWGGTSPNEQFFGPGTRLTVL.

This clonotype showed up just once. The chain is built from TRBV5-1 and TRBJ2-1; D is unclear. In germline, CDR1 is SGHRS, CDR2 YFSETQ. V lost 9 bases to trimming and J lost 7 bases, with 17 bases between them. CDR3 length: 13 residues. This CDR3 reads CATQRSVKNEQFF. The CDR3 DNA reads TGCGCCACACAACGGTCAGTGAAAAATGAGCAGTTCTTC.

This clonotype was seen a handful of times. This chain joins TRBV7-3 and TRBJ2-3; 14 bases fit TRBD2. The germline CDR1 and CDR2 sequences are SGHTA and FQGTGA. Germline trimming cut 4 bases from V and 8 bases from J; bases unmatched to any gene: 2. CDR3 length: 14 residues. The CDR3: CASSSGLAGGTQYF. The CDR3 DNA reads as TGTGCCAGCAGCTCAGGACTAGCGGGAGGTACGCAGTATTTT.

This chain joins TRBV4-2 and TRBJ2-5; D is unresolved. V was clipped by 0 bases and J by 5 bases, with 13 bases between them. The CDR3 covers 15 residues. Germline V gene data show CDR1 as LGHNA and CDR2 as YNFKEQ. The CDR3 region is CASSQDWDTWETQYF. The CDR3 DNA follows: TGTGCCAGCAGCCAAGACTGGGATACCTGGGAGACCCAGTACTTC.

This clonotype was observed many times. The genes are TRBV4-3 and TRBJ1-5, with D perhaps TRBD1 (5 bases). The CDR3 totals 15 residues. V was shortened by 1 base and J by 8 bases, with 15 bases between the two germline ends. Germline lookup yields CDR1 LGHNA and CDR2 YSLEER. The CDR3 coding sequence is TGCGCCAGCAGCCAAGTTCTGCTTGGGGGGGAGCCCCAGCATTTT. Amino acid sequence: CASSQVLLGGEPQHF.

This clonotype was seen a handful of times. The chain links TRBV20-1 to TRBJ2-7; 10 bases line up with TRBD2. This CDR3 is built from 16 residues. Germline V gene data show CDR1 as DFQATT and CDR2 as SNEGSKA (reference sequence). With V trimmed by 4 bases and J by 3 bases, 12 bases remained unmatched. The CDR3, as DNA: TGCAGTGCTATTCCGGGACTAGCGCCAGGGAGCTACGAGCAGTACTTC. Amino acids: CSAIPGLAPGSYEQYF.

This clonotype was observed at least ten times. This sequence joins TRBV6-2 or TRBV6-3 and TRBJ2-7, with a possible D match to TRBD1 (6 bases). Trimming took off 8 bases at V and 4 bases at J, with 15 bases between the two ends. The CDR3 length is 13 residues. Looked up from germline, CDR1 is MNHEY and CDR2 is SVGEGT. The CDR3 DNA is TGTGCCAGCGCCGGGACACCTTTATACGAGCAGTACTTC. Amino acid sequence: CASAGTPLYEQYF.

The chain links TRBV20-1 to TRBJ2-7; no clear D gene. The V end was cut by 6 bases, the J end by 7 bases, with 10 bases between. The CDR3 has 10 amino acids. Germline assignment: CDR1 DFQATT and CDR2 SNEGSKA (reference sequence). In DNA form, the CDR3 reads TGCAGTGCCGGTAGGCAGGAGCAGTACTTC. Amino acid sequence: CSAGRQEQYF.

This clonotype was recorded many times. The J gene is TRBJ2-1, the V gene TRBV21-1; TRBD1, the table's D call, lacks a check against the DNA. TRBV21-1 is a listed pseudogene. The CDR3 is 17 amino acids. CDR3 DNA: TGTGCCAGCAGCAAAAGCGGGGCGGGTACTTCCTACAATGAGCAGTTCTTC. Its translation: CASSKSGAGTSYNEQFF.

The sample holds many counts of this clonotype. V is TRBV6-5 and J is TRBJ2-3, with 8 bases fitting TRBD1. This CDR3 has 15 residues. Trimming cost V 4 bases and J 2 bases; bases outside gene matches: 5. Germline CDR1 is MNHEY and CDR2 is SVGAGI. The CDR3 coding sequence is TGTGCCAGCAGTTCCAGGGGGCGGGACACAGATACGCAGTATTTT. This translates into CASSSRGRDTDTQYF.

The chain links TRBV20-1 to TRBJ2-7; D is perhaps TRBD1 (5 bases). The CDR3 runs 14 residues. V was cut by 0 bases and J by 0 bases, with 9 bases left in between. CDR1 is DFQATT and CDR2 is SNEGSKA in the germline V gene (reference sequence). CDR3 sequence: CSARDNQGSYEQYF. In DNA form, the CDR3 reads TGCAGTGCTAGAGATAATCAGGGCTCCTACGAGCAGTACTTC.

This clonotype occurred a few times. J is TRBJ2-5 and V is TRBV5-4; 14 bases line up with TRBD2. The CDR3 has 17 amino acids. Germline V gene lookup returns CDR1 SGHNT and CDR2 YYREEE (reference sequence). V shed 7 bases and J 0 bases; nucleotides not matched to a gene: 8. CDR3 amino acids: CASSPGTSGSNQETQYF. The CDR3 coding sequence is TGTGCCAGCTCGCCCGGGACTAGCGGGAGTAACCAAGAGACCCAGTACTTC.

The chain recombines TRBV27 with TRBJ1-1; TRBD1 aligns across 8 bases. This CDR3 region has 14 residues. Germline V lookup: CDR1 MNHEY, CDR2 SMNVEV (reference sequence). V gave up 6 bases and J gave up 3 bases; unmatched junction bases: 6. The CDR3 region has the DNA TGTGCCAGCAGCCTTTGGACAGGGCACACTGAAGCTTTCTTT. As protein: CASSLWTGHTEAFF.

This clonotype was detected many times. The chain couples TRBV4-3 to TRBJ2-3; TRBD2 agrees at 7 bases. CDR3 length: 16 amino acids. V shed 1 base, J shed 3 bases, and the junction held 7 bases outside the gene matches. CDR1 is LGHNA and CDR2 is YSLEER in the germline V gene. The CDR3 region is CASSQVLAVITDTQYF. The CDR3 coding sequence is TGCGCCAGCAGCCAAGTGCTAGCGGTAATAACAGATACGCAGTATTTT.

This clonotype was observed a handful of times. The gene calls are TRBV5-6 and TRBJ2-6, with a tentative D call TRBD2 (6 bases). V lost 2 bases to trimming and J lost 2 bases, with 11 bases between them. Germline values: CDR1 SGHDT, CDR2 YYEEEE. The length of the CDR3 is 16 residues. For the CDR3, the DNA is TGTGCCAGCAGCTTTGCGGGGATTCCTGGGGCCAACGTCCTGACTTTC. As protein: CASSFAGIPGANVLTF.

The chain recombines TRBV15 with TRBJ1-5; D not resolved. Germline V lookup: CDR1 LNHNV, CDR2 YYDKDF (reference sequence). Trimming shortened V by 0 bases and J by 3 bases, and 9 bases separated the two germline ends. There are 15 residues in the CDR3. Written as DNA, the CDR3 is TGTGCCACCAGCAGAGATCTCGTCTACAATCAGCCCCAGCATTTT. It specifies CATSRDLVYNQPQHF.

This clonotype was counted many times. This chain joins TRBV7-2 and TRBJ1-5; 9 bases fit TRBD1. The CDR3 has 14 amino acids. V shed 2 bases, J shed 5 bases, and the junction held 1 base outside the gene matches. From germline, CDR1 is SGHTA and CDR2 FQGNSA. The CDR3 here is CASSLRQGDQPQHF. The CDR3, as DNA: TGTGCCAGCAGCTTACGACAGGGGGATCAGCCCCAGCATTTT.